This is a list of T cell receptor beta chains from one sample in a study of T cells of healthy individuals. MiXCR, run by TCRdb on the 5' RACE reads, gives a single entry per CDR3 protein. This table has some 100,000 distinct CDR3 sequences, 17% appearing once. These receptors were taken from a human donor in good health. Each CDR3 is given with its conserved first and last residue. A D gene is named only where the DNA matches it firmly. Rows may omit the clone size; those that give it use once, few, many or a size class.

NA | TRBJ1-1 | many | TRBV5-1 | TGCGCCAGCAGCTTGGACACTTTAGGCACTGAAGCTTTCTTT | CASSLDTLGTEAFF
NA | TRBJ2-1 | many | TRBV6-6 | TGTGCCAGCAGTTACAGGTCGAGTCCAGAGCAGTTCTTC | CASSYRSSPEQFF
NA | TRBJ1-2 | few | TRBV6-2/TRBV6-3 | TGTGCCAGCAGCCAAACAGGGATCTATGGCTACACCTTC | CASSQTGIYGYTF
NA | TRBJ1-1 | few | TRBV5-1 | TGCGCCAGCAGCTCCGACAACGCCATGAACACTGAAGCTTTCTTT | CASSSDNAMNTEAFF
NA | TRBJ1-4 | NA | TRBV4-1 | TGCGCCAGCAGCCAAGATCGACAGGAAAAACTGTTTTTT | CASSQDRQEKLFF
TRBD2 | TRBJ2-3 | few | TRBV4-2 | TGTGCCAGCAGCCAAGCGAGAGCGGGGTCCACAGATACGCAGTATTTT | CASSQARAGSTDTQYF
NA | TRBJ2-5 | few | TRBV7-2 | TGTGCCAGCAGCTCGGACAGATACCAAGAGACCCAGTACTTC | CASSSDRYQETQYF
TRBD1 | TRBJ1-5 | once | TRBV18 | TGTGCCAGCTCACCAATACCGGGACAGGGGGTCAATCAGCCCCAGCATTTT | CASSPIPGQGVNQPQHF
NA | TRBJ2-4 | NA | TRBV7-2 | TGTGCCAGCAGCCCCCCCGGGATAGCCAAAAACATTCAGTACTTC | CASSPPGIAKNIQYF
NA | TRBJ2-7 | NA | TRBV5-4 | TGTGCCAGCAGCGACCCGCGCACTTCCTACGAGCAGTACTTC | CASSDPRTSYEQYF
NA | TRBJ2-7 | many | TRBV4-1 | TGCGCCAGCAGCCAAGATGCAGCAGGTACATACGAGCAGTACTTC | CASSQDAAGTYEQYF
NA | TRBJ2-7 | NA | TRBV27 | TGTGCCAGCAGTGGTGACAGCTACGAGCAGTACTTC | CASSGDSYEQYF
TRBD1 | TRBJ2-7 | few | TRBV20-1 | TGCAGTGCTGCTCGGACAGGGGCCTCCTACGAGCAGTACTTC | CSAARTGASYEQYF
NA | TRBJ1-6 | NA | TRBV6-2/TRBV6-3 | TGTGCCAGCAGTTACGGCAGGGAGACCTCACCCCTCCACTTT | CASSYGRETSPLHF
NA | TRBJ2-3 | few | TRBV21-1 | TGTGCCAGCAGCCGGCGACTAGCGGGAGTTGTTTCGACAGATACGCAGTATTTT | CASSRRLAGVVSTDTQYF
NA | TRBJ2-2 | many | TRBV28 | TGTGCCAGCAGCCCCCCCGAGGTTCCCACCGGGGAGCTGTTTTTT | CASSPPEVPTGELFF
NA | TRBJ2-5 | NA | TRBV6-1 | TGTGCCAGCAGTGTACTGGGGCGGGAGACCCAGTACTTC | CASSVLGRETQYF
TRBD1 | TRBJ2-5 | many | TRBV28 | TGTGCCACGGTCGACAGGGCTTGGACCCAGTACTTC | CATVDRAWTQYF
TRBD2 | TRBJ2-1 | many | TRBV5-1 | TGCGCCAGCAGTCCCTTTAGAGCGGGAGGGAATGAGCAGTTCTTC | CASSPFRAGGNEQFF
NA | TRBJ1-5 | few | TRBV29-1 | TGCAGCGTTGAGATGGGTCTCGATCAGCCCCAGCATTTT | CSVEMGLDQPQHF
TRBD1 | TRBJ1-5 | NA | TRBV28 | TGTGCCAGCAGTTGGGGACAGGCCAGCAATCAGCCCCAGCATTTT | CASSWGQASNQPQHF
NA | TRBJ2-1 | few | TRBV7-8 | TGTGCCAGCAGCTTAGAACCCAATGAGCAGTTCTTC | CASSLEPNEQFF
NA | TRBJ2-2 | NA | TRBV28 | TGTGCCAGCAGTTTGAGGGTGGTTTCCCCGAACACCGGGGAGCTGTTTTTT | CASSLRVVSPNTGELFF
TRBD1 | TRBJ1-1 | many | TRBV11-2 | TGTGCCAGCAGCGTGACAGGGGGCTCGACTGAAGCTTTCTTT | CASSVTGGSTEAFF
NA | TRBJ1-5 | NA | TRBV28 | TGTGCCAGCAGTTTATTGGGGAGGCTGAATCAGCCCCAGCATTTT | CASSLLGRLNQPQHF
TRBD1 | TRBJ1-1 | NA | TRBV25-1 | TGTCCCCATAAAGTAGGGGACAGGGGGCGCCGGAAGTCGAACACTGAAGCTTTCTTT | CPHKVGDRGRRKSNTEAFF
NA | TRBJ2-7 | NA | TRBV6-5 | TGTGCCAGCAGTTACTCGAACGCACGGCTCTATGGGCAGTACTTC | CASSYSNARLYGQYF
TRBD1 | TRBJ2-4 | NA | TRBV4-2 | TGTGCCAGCAGTAGGGACAGGGGAAACATTCAGTACTTC | CASSRDRGNIQYF
NA | TRBJ1-2 | many | TRBV20-1 | TGCAGTGCTAGTCTCCTCGGCTACACCTTC | CSASLLGYTF
NA | TRBJ1-1 | many | TRBV10-3 | TGTGCCACTCAGGACTACAGTGAAGCTTTCTTT | CATQDYSEAFF
NA | TRBJ1-4 | many | TRBV28 | TGTGCCAGCAGCAAACTTACAGGGTCTAAAGAAAAACTGTTTTTT | CASSKLTGSKEKLFF
NA | TRBJ2-1 | NA | TRBV15 | TGTGCCGTCCGGGATGGGCTAACGAGCTCCTACAATGAGCAGTTCTTC | CAVRDGLTSSYNEQFF
TRBD2 | TRBJ2-1 | few | TRBV7-6 | TGTGCCAGCAGCTTATCTGCTCTAGCGGCCAATGAGCAGTTCTTC | CASSLSALAANEQFF
NA | TRBJ2-5 | NA | TRBV12-3/TRBV12-4 | TGTGCCAGCAGTTCGAACGCCTTCCAAGAGACCCAGTACTTC | CASSSNAFQETQYF
NA | TRBJ1-1 | few | TRBV6-6 | TGTGCCAGCAGTTATGGGCAGGTCCCCTCTGGAGCTTTCTTT | CASSYGQVPSGAFF
TRBD1 | TRBJ2-7 | NA | TRBV27 | TGTGCCAGACCGGGACAGGTGGCCGAGCAGTACTTC | CARPGQVAEQYF
NA | TRBJ1-2 | many | TRBV6-2/TRBV6-3 | TGTGCCAGCAGTTACTCGAACTATGGCTACACCTTC | CASSYSNYGYTF
NA | TRBJ2-2 | NA | TRBV6-4 | TGTGCCAGCAGTGTCGAACAAGGCGGGGAGCTGTTTTTT | CASSVEQGGELFF
NA | TRBJ2-2 | many | TRBV6-5 | TGTGCCAGCACCCGCGGGACCCCTGTTAACACCGGGGAGCTGTTTTTT | CASTRGTPVNTGELFF
NA | TRBJ1-1 | few | TRBV5-1 | TGCGCCAGCAGCCTTGAGGGGAGTCCTGAAGCTTTCTTT | CASSLEGSPEAFF
NA | TRBJ1-3 | NA | TRBV4-1 | TGCGCCAGCAGCCAAGAGGGGTTTGGGTTCTCTGGAAACACCATATATTTT | CASSQEGFGFSGNTIYF
TRBD1 | TRBJ2-3 | NA | TRBV7-2 | TGTGCCAGCAGTCTTCTCAGGGGGCGCACAGATACGCAGTATTTT | CASSLLRGRTDTQYF
NA | TRBJ1-2 | NA | TRBV7-9 | TGTGCCAGCAGGCGGGTAGGGCAGGGTAATAACTATGGCTACACCTTC | CASRRVGQGNNYGYTF
TRBD2 | TRBJ2-7 | few | TRBV3-1 | TGTGCCAGCAGCTTGGGACTAGCGGGGGTGAGCTCCTACGAGCAGTACTTC | CASSLGLAGVSSYEQYF
NA | TRBJ1-1 | NA | TRBV15 | TGTGCCACCAGCAGAGCCCTACGGACAAACACTGAAGCTTTCTTT | CATSRALRTNTEAFF
NA | TRBJ2-1 | NA | TRBV7-2 | TGTGCCAGCGGTTCGGGCAATTGGCTTGAGCAGTTCTTC | CASGSGNWLEQFF
NA | TRBJ2-3 | NA | TRBV7-4 | TGTGCCAGCAGCTTAGCGATCGGACGCCCTTCGAACACAGATACGCAGTATTTT | CASSLAIGRPSNTDTQYF
TRBD2 | TRBJ2-7 | many | TRBV27 | TGTGCCAGCAGTTTAGCGGGAGTAGCGGGTTTGGACGAGCAGTACTTC | CASSLAGVAGLDEQYF
NA | TRBJ2-7 | few | TRBV7-2 | TGTGCCAGCAGCCAAGACAGGATCTACGAGCAGTACTTC | CASSQDRIYEQYF
NA | TRBJ2-7 | few | TRBV2 | TGTGCCAGCAGTGATCAGGCTACCTACGAGCAGTACTTC | CASSDQATYEQYF
TRBD1 | TRBJ2-6 | NA | TRBV28 | TGTGCCACCGGGACAGGACAAACTGGGGCCAACGTCCTGACTTTC | CATGTGQTGANVLTF
NA | TRBJ2-7 | many | TRBV29-1 | TGCAGCGTTGCCAACAGCTACGAGCAGTACTTC | CSVANSYEQYF
NA | TRBJ1-5 | many | TRBV28 | TGTGCCAGCAGTCCTGGTGGGACCGTGAGTCAGCCCCAGCATTTT | CASSPGGTVSQPQHF
NA | TRBJ1-1 | many | TRBV4-2 | TGTGCCAGTCAAGCTGGGGCGACGGACACTGAAGCTTTCTTT | CASQAGATDTEAFF
NA | TRBJ2-7 | NA | TRBV6-2/TRBV6-3 | TGTGCCAGCAATAGGGGCAACCACTACGAGCAGTACTTC | CASNRGNHYEQYF
TRBD2 | TRBJ2-1 | few | TRBV18 | TGTGCCAGCTCACCACCCAGCGGGAAAGGAAGGGAGCAGTTCTTC | CASSPPSGKGREQFF
NA | TRBJ1-1 | NA | TRBV18 | TGTGCCAGCTCACCAGTTCGTTCGGGGAGGGACACTGAAGCTTTCTTT | CASSPVRSGRDTEAFF
NA | TRBJ2-7 | NA | TRBV28 | TGTGCCAGCAGTCCTTACAGGGATTTCCACGAGCAGTACTTC | CASSPYRDFHEQYF